The T cell receptor beta chain under discussion was sequenced for a study of regulatory T cells in long-lasting Graves disease. As for the study in general: Graves' patients diagnosed newly had used antithyroid drugs under 3 months.

Through Arm-PCR of CDR3 regions and iRepertoire HTBI primers, TCR beta libraries were built. TCRdb re-analysed the multiplex PCR reads in MiXCR, keeping a single row per CDR3 protein. This table has about 240,000 distinct CDR3 sequences, 20% appearing once. V was clipped by 3 bases and J by 0 bases, with 11 bases between them. This CDR3 is 16 amino acids long. Germline values: CDR1 LNHNV, CDR2 YYDKDF (reference sequence). This sample's time point: newly diagnosed GD, antithyroid drugs for less than 3 months. From RNA extracted from PBMCs, the TCR library was made. The sequencing used peripheral blood mononuclear cells (PBMCs), collected at new diagnosis, from a patient treated with antithyroid drugs. This clonotype originated in a female donor with Graves disease. The chain has TRBV15 and TRBJ2-2; D is uncertain. CDR3 nucleotides: TGTGCCACCAGCAGCTTCGGACCGTCGAACACCGGGGAGCTGTTTTTT. Protein: CATSSFGPSNTGELFF.